Listed here is a single T cell receptor beta chain. The V gene's germline CDR1 is DFQATT and CDR2 SNEGSKA (reference sequence). The CDR3 is 14 amino acids. J was trimmed by 1 base and V by 3 bases; bases with no gene match: 6. The data were produced by immunoSEQ multiplex PCR, yet TCRdb's version contains in-frame clones alone and is incomplete. Of about 31,000 clones in the sample, about nine tenths were seen once. The data derive from a study of PD-1 and CTLA-4 blockade in melanoma. The clonotype originates from a human donor with melanoma. The material sequenced was CD8+ T cells from peripheral blood, taken from a patient given anti-PD-1 treatment. The chain uses TRBV20-1 and TRBJ2-7; TRBD1 aligns across 7 bases. The CDR3 reads CSASYVTGSYEQYF. CDR3 nucleotides: TGCAGTGCTAGTTACGTGACAGGGTCCTACGAGCAGTACTTC.